This T cell receptor beta chain derives from a study of shared clonotypes between healthy human individuals (dated by TCRdb to between 2020 and 2021). Concerning the study at large: The cohort included three men and two women between 18 and 49 years of age. Different laboratories and diverse techniques were used to prepare libraries and sequence TCR repertoires, to increase sequencing depth and limit assay-specific biases. Leukapheresis yielded between about 0.85 and 9 billion PBMCs per donor. For each donor, three plates each were used for CD4 naive and CD4 memory, two plates were used for CD8 naive, and one plate was used for CD8 memory. To estimate repertoire size and how much clonotype sharing occurs between individuals, the study deeply sequenced the blood TCR repertoires of 5 or 6 healthy adults.

As to this clone: What this receptor recognizes is not known. Base qualities were left out, and no much larger clone turns up one base away.

V loses 6 bases, J loses 7 bases, and the germline ends lie 15 bases apart. From the germline V gene, CDR1 is MNHNS and CDR2 is SASEGT. The CDR3 covers 13 residues, taking in both the cysteine and the phenylalanine. The sequence is cut down to CDR3 DNA, 39 bases in frame from base 1. CD8 naive samples consisted of CD45RO-negative cells that were positively selected for CCR7, yielding a CD45RA+CCR7+ population without TemRA cells. Donors were healthy HIV-negative adults with no recently reported acute infections or vaccinations. Only Caucasian adults living in Nashville, Tennessee, USA were represented among the donors. Blood was obtained by leukapheresis, after which PBMCs were separated by Ficoll-Histopaque density gradient centrifugation and cryopreserved in liquid nitrogen vapor phase. Analytical flow cytometry was used to check the purity and quantity of every magnetically sorted T cell population. Each sorted fraction had its genomic DNA isolated and then quantified by UV absorbance on a Nanodrop 2000c.

Using the deep immunoSEQ assay, multiplex PCR amplified TCR CDR3 regions from genomic DNA. Genomic DNA extracted from each cell subset was distributed evenly over all wells of several immunoSEQ 96-well plates, and each plate served as one replicate. For sorted subsets, approximately 210 ng of genomic DNA, equivalent to 25,000 to 35,000 T cell genomes, went into each replicate PCR. The purified libraries were quantified using a Qubit 3.0 fluorometer, sized with a Bioanalyzer 2100, and then quantified again using the KAPA Library Quantification kit. A separate single-read 150-cycle Illumina NextSeq 550 flow cell was used to sequence each immunoSEQ 96-well plate. As for the authors' bioinformatics: Because the immunoSEQ output included only junctional sequences and no quality scores, the filtering could not be the same as the filtering used for full-length reads. Sequences were annotated with PyIR, a Python wrapper for IgBLAST v1.9, and V/J genes and CDR3 were assigned using IMGT germline references. Reads with weak V/J assignments (E-value above 1e-6), missing CDR3, stop codons, out-of-frame junctions, or ambiguous translated residues were removed. V3J clonotypes were defined as sequences sharing the same inferred V gene, J gene, and CDR3 amino acid sequence. Percentage overlap between repertoires was calculated by dividing the number of shared unique clonotypes by the size of the smaller repertoire. RTK rarefaction, the Chao1 estimator, and Recon v2.1 estimates of unobserved clonotypes were used to assess repertoire richness. Generation probabilities were computed with OLGA for all TCRbeta clonotypes obtained by the gDNA method from several donors. The source is immuneACCESS, and TCRdb retained only in-frame sequences with V and J called. Part of the clones is not carried over; for the studies checked, unresolved V genes explain less than half of this, and the remainder is unexplained. The V and J calls and clone size are taken from that table; D and trimming were inferred from the DNA. This sample holds millions of clones; roughly 91% were observed only once. The ten largest clonotypes hold about 1.5% of the sample.

The paper as a whole reports these results and caveats: Pairwise subsampling indicated that sequencing depth was expected to affect the degree of clonotype sharing among donors. Even with the large sequencing depth, rarefaction of the sorted-subset datasets indicated that sequencing was incomplete. Sampling was restricted to blood, and TCR repertoires in tissue are likely to differ from TCR repertoires in blood. Estimated clonotype richness was generally larger for naive than for memory subsets. Across several donors, roughly 5.1% of naive CD4, over 3% of naive CD8, 2% to 2.5% of memory CD4, and 0.4% to 0.45% of memory CD8 clonotypes were shared. Because the study included only a small number of donors, the genetic and exposure-history diversity represented was limited. Clonotypes shared by all four sorted-subset donors showed higher generation probabilities than non-shared clonotypes.

The receptor comes from a man between 18 and 29 years old in good health. Some clones in this sample may be carry-over from other donors' samples. The sequenced sample consisted of naive CD8+ T cells from PBMCs. The intended sense of this specimen's cell subset or site label: CD45RA+CCR7+. In this chain, TRBV6-1 is recombined with TRBJ1-2; the D gene is perhaps TRBD1, from 5 matching bases. The DNA sequence follows: TGTGCCAGCAGCGACCAGGGCTTTCCTGGCTACACCTTC. It encodes CASSDQGFPGYTF.